This T cell receptor beta chain was profiled in a study of neurological immune-mediated disorders. Study-level points and caveats: Phylogenetic analysis grouped 18 of 34 multiple sclerosis patients' repertoires together, suggesting a possible repertoire signature.

The sorted libraries drew on 910,000 or so T cells that were CD4+ or CD8+. This clonotype was detected many times. Its antigen is still unknown. TCRdb redid the calling of the 5' RACE reads with MiXCR, one entry per CDR3 protein. The sample lists 40,000 to 55,000 distinct CDR3 sequences; about 5% were seen once. CDR3 length equals 13 residues. Germline CDR1 reads DFQATT; CDR2 reads SNEGSKA (reference sequence). V lost 3 bases, J lost 5 bases, and 6 bases stayed unmatched. Sequenced sample: CD4+ T cells from blood. The TCR comes from a woman in her late teens or twenties with multiple sclerosis. V gene TRBV20-1 combines with J gene TRBJ1-1; 7 nucleotides agree with TRBD1. The CDR3 coding sequence is TGCAGTGCTAGCACCAGGGGGAGGACTGAAGCTTTCTTT. Protein sequence: CSASTRGRTEAFF.